This is a list of T cell receptor beta chains from one sample in a study of blood T cell repertoires in COVID-19. Sequencing used immunoSEQ multiplex PCR; TCRdb keeps in-frame clones, though not all of them. The profile covers some 250,000 clones, with approximately 91% appearing a single time and over 2% taken by the ten largest. The specimen was PBMCs or T cells enriched from blood (not recorded which). These receptors were obtained from a woman between 35 and 50 years old with acute COVID-19. The CDR3 runs from the conserved cysteine through the conserved F or W. A D gene is named only where the DNA matches it firmly. Rows give clone size only sometimes, using once, few, many, or a class for an expanded clone.

j_call | clone_size | v_call | d_call | cdr3_nt | cdr3_aa
TRBJ1-1 | NA | TRBV2 | NA | TGTGCCAGCAGTGAAGTTCGGGGGGGGAACACTGAAGCTTTCTTT | CASSEVRGGNTEAFF
TRBJ1-2 | NA | TRBV28 | NA | TGTGCCAGCAGTTTGGGACAAGGTGGCTACACCTTC | CASSLGQGGYTF
TRBJ2-7 | NA | TRBV28 | NA | TGTGCCAGCAGTTTAAGTTACCAGTGGGAGAACGAGCAGTACTTC | CASSLSYQWENEQYF
TRBJ2-7 | many | TRBV6-9 | NA | TGTGCCAGCAGTTTCGGGACTCCCAAATACGAGCAGTACTTC | CASSFGTPKYEQYF
TRBJ1-1 | NA | TRBV19 | NA | TGTGCCAGTAGTATGGGGTTGAGGGTGAACACTGAAGCTTTCTTT | CASSMGLRVNTEAFF
TRBJ2-7 | once | TRBV24-1 | TRBD2 | TGTGCCACCAGTGACGCTAGCGGGAGCCTCTCCGAGCAGTACTTC | CATSDASGSLSEQYF
TRBJ1-2 | NA | TRBV5-1 | NA | TGCGCCAGCAGCCCCGAAGGGGTTTCTGGCTACACCTTC | CASSPEGVSGYTF
TRBJ1-1 | NA | TRBV29-1 | TRBD1 | TGCAGCGTTGAGGGACAGGAGAGGACTGAAGCTTTCTTT | CSVEGQERTEAFF
TRBJ2-7 | NA | TRBV5-1 | TRBD2 | TGCGCCAGCAGCTTGGGACTAGCGGGAGGTCGCTACGAGCAGTACTTC | CASSLGLAGGRYEQYF
TRBJ2-7 | NA | TRBV28 | NA | TGTGCCAGCAGTTTAAATGAGGGTTACGAGCAGTACTTC | CASSLNEGYEQYF
TRBJ2-7 | NA | TRBV9 | NA | TGTGCCAGCAGCGTAGAGGACAGTGACGAGCAGTACTTC | CASSVEDSDEQYF
TRBJ2-3 | NA | TRBV13 | NA | TGTGCCAGCAGCTTTAGGCAGGCATCCACAGATACGCAGTATTTT | CASSFRQASTDTQYF
TRBJ1-2 | NA | TRBV30 | TRBD1 | TGTGCCTGGAGTATAGACAGGGTGGGGAACGGCTACACCTTC | CAWSIDRVGNGYTF
TRBJ2-1 | NA | TRBV4-3 | NA | TGCGCCAGCAGCCAAGATCCCCCAGGGCAATACAATGAGCAGTTCTTC | CASSQDPPGQYNEQFF
TRBJ1-2 | NA | TRBV7-8 | NA | TGTGCCAGCAGCTCCGGGAAGGCGAGTGGCTACACCTTC | CASSSGKASGYTF
TRBJ2-2 | few | TRBV18 | TRBD2 | TGTGCCAGCACAGGACTAGCGGGAGGCCGCGGGGAGCTGTTTTTT | CASTGLAGGRGELFF
TRBJ1-1 | NA | TRBV13 | TRBD1 | TGTGCCAGCAGCCCCCGGACAGGGACGAACACTGAAGCTTTCTTT | CASSPRTGTNTEAFF
TRBJ2-3 | NA | TRBV2 | NA | TGTGCCAGCAGTTGGACTGAGCGGGGCACAGATACGCAGTATTTT | CASSWTERGTDTQYF
TRBJ1-2 | NA | TRBV30 | TRBD1 | TGTGCCTGGAGCCGGGGGACAGGGCTCCGCGGCTACACCTTC | CAWSRGTGLRGYTF
TRBJ1-3 | NA | TRBV13 | TRBD1 | TGTGCCAGCAGCTTAGGATTAGGGACAGGGAGCTCTGGAAACACCATATATTTT | CASSLGLGTGSSGNTIYF
TRBJ2-3 | NA | TRBV5-1 | TRBD2 | TGCGCCAGCAGCTTGGGCTGGGGGGGAGATACGCAGTATTTT | CASSLGWGGDTQYF
TRBJ1-1 | NA | TRBV29-1 | TRBD1 | TGCAGCGTTACCCAGGGGGGCACTGAAGCTTTCTTT | CSVTQGGTEAFF
TRBJ2-5 | once | TRBV19 | TRBD2 | TGTGCCAGTAGTCCGCCCGGGACTAGCGCGGCCAAGACCCAGTACTTC | CASSPPGTSAAKTQYF
TRBJ2-3 | NA | TRBV5-8 | TRBD2 | TGTGCCAGCAGCTTGGCCCCGATAGCGGGAGGACCCACAGATACGCAGTATTTT | CASSLAPIAGGPTDTQYF
TRBJ2-3 | NA | TRBV10-3 | NA | TGTGCCATCAGTGTATCAGATACGCAGTATTTT | CAISVSDTQYF
TRBJ1-5 | NA | TRBV3-1/TRBV3-2 | NA | TGTGCCAGCAGCCAATTGATACACCTTCTGCATTTT | CASSQLIHLLHF
TRBJ2-3 | NA | TRBV4-3 | NA | TGCGCCAGCAGCCAAGATCCTGGACTTGTCACAGATACGCAGTATTTT | CASSQDPGLVTDTQYF
TRBJ1-5 | NA | TRBV3-1/TRBV3-2 | TRBD1 | TGTGCCAGCAGCCAAGCGGACAGGTCATGGGAGCCCCAGCATTTT | CASSQADRSWEPQHF